This TCR beta chain emerged from a study of cytomegalovirus exposure and HLA in healthy donors. General study findings and limits: It was confirmed in vitro that three of the CMV-associated chains were specific for CMV antigens. Some V segments (TRBV6-2 and TRBV6-3 among them) were excluded as indistinguishable. An analysis was carried out at a later point. It showed that HLA-associated TCR beta chains were more clonally expanded than equally common non-associated chains. Later analysis identified a missense DCLRE1C variant that was linked to TCR beta V- and J-gene trimming.

As concerns this clone: Antigen specificity is unknown.

The PCR used 60 Vbeta and 13 Jbeta primers. Some clones are missing from TCRdb's copy, which holds only in-frame ones; the method was immunoSEQ multiplex PCR. The repertoire includes about 140,000 clones, about 80% of them detected once, and 9% to 10% sits in the top ten. The CDR3 sequence is 15 residues long. V lost 4 bases, J lost 1 base, and 11 bases lay in between. Germline assignment: CDR1 MNHNY and CDR2 SVGAGI (reference sequence). The chain has TRBV6-6 and TRBJ1-5; no reliable D call. The clonotype comes from a woman aged 55-69 years in good health and CMV-seropositive. Sequenced: PBMCs. The CDR3 nucleotides read TGTGCCAGCAGTTGGGCAGAAGGAAGCAATCAGCCCCAGCATTTT. This sequence encodes CASSWAEGSNQPQHF.